The 20 T cell receptor beta chains below come from one sample, sequenced in a study of blood T cell repertoires in COVID-19. This table comes from immunoSEQ multiplex PCR, and its TCRdb copy is limited to in-frame clones, with some not included. The table has around 63,000 clones, approximately 80% seen once. The specimen sequenced was peripheral blood. These receptor sequences come from a man in his sixties with acute or convalescent COVID-19.

The chain couples TRBV19 to TRBJ2-2; possibly TRBD1 for D (6 bases). The length of the CDR3 is 14 residues. Trimming cost V 4 bases and J 5 bases, with 11 bases left between them. Germline CDR1 LNHDA, CDR2 SQIVND (reference sequence). CDR3 bases: TGTGCCAGTAGTAGTGGGGGCAAAACCGGGGAGCTGTTTTTT. As protein: CASSSGGKTGELFF.

V gene TRBV18 combines with J gene TRBJ2-2; 8 positions match TRBD1. V was pared by 4 bases and J by 4 bases, with 5 bases of the junction left unmatched. From germline, CDR1 is KGHSH and CDR2 LQKENI. This CDR3 has 15 residues. The CDR3 bases are TGTGCCAGCTCACGTGGACAGGGCAGCACCGGGGAGCTGTTTTTT. It codes for CASSRGQGSTGELFF.

The chain carries TRBV5-1 and TRBJ2-1, with a weak D call TRBD1 (6 bases). Germline CDR1 is SGHRS and CDR2 is YFSETQ. CDR3 length: 19 amino acids. The V end lost 1 base, the J end lost 2 bases, and 22 bases lay between the germline ends. CDR3 sequence: CASSLSVGGQRTAYNEQFF. In nucleotides, the CDR3 is TGCGCCAGCAGCTTGTCTGTTGGGGGACAAAGGACAGCCTACAATGAGCAGTTCTTC.

The chain links TRBV13 to TRBJ1-6; tentatively, D is TRBD1 (5 bases). The CDR3 runs 17 residues. V was clipped by 5 bases and J by 9 bases, with 23 bases between them. Germline V gene sequence: CDR1 PRHDT, CDR2 FYEKMQ (reference sequence). CDR3 DNA: TGTGCCAGCAGCACCCGCCAAGACAGCGTCCGCCTTTCACCCCTCCACTTT. This codes for CASSTRQDSVRLSPLHF.

The chain employs TRBV19 and TRBJ2-3, with 10 bases that match TRBD2. CDR1 is LNHDA and CDR2 is SQIVND in the germline V gene (reference sequence). CDR3 length equals 15 residues. V shed 6 bases, J shed 2 bases, and the junction held 5 bases outside the gene matches. The CDR3 loop is CASRERGGHTDTQYF. CDR3 DNA sequence: TGTGCCAGTAGGGAGCGGGGGGGCCACACAGATACGCAGTATTTT.

The genes are TRBV5-1 and TRBJ2-3; 10 bases match TRBD1. Looked up from germline, CDR1 is SGHRS and CDR2 is YFSETQ. The CDR3 extends over 14 amino acids. Trimming removed 6 bases from V and 4 bases from J; junction bases left unmatched: 5. The chain's CDR3 is CASKGTGVADTQYF. The CDR3 nucleotides are TGCGCCAGCAAGGGGACAGGGGTGGCAGATACGCAGTATTTT. The whole variable domain, remainder taken from reference TRBV5-1 and TRBJ2-3, is KAGVTQTPRYLIKTRGQQVTLSCSPISGHRSVSWYQQTPGQGLQFLFEYFSETQRNKGNFPGRFSGRQFSNSRSEMNVSTLELGDSALYLCASKGTGVADTQYFGPGTRLTVL.

The gene calls are TRBV5-1 and TRBJ1-1; D remains ambiguous. The CDR3 runs to 15 residues. Trimming left V 4 bases short and J 5 bases short, with 18 bases between. The germline V gene encodes CDR1 SGHRS and CDR2 YFSETQ. CDR3 amino acids: CASSLTTSRDTEAFF. The CDR3, as DNA: TGCGCCAGCAGCCTGACGACCTCACGGGATACTGAAGCTTTCTTT.

The chain employs TRBV7-6 and TRBJ2-5; TRBD1 aligns across 9 bases. The trim removed 10 bases at V and 6 bases at J, leaving 9 bases unmatched. Germline CDR1 and CDR2: SGHVS and FNYEAQ. This CDR3 is 13 amino acids long. The CDR3 bases are TGTGCCACGGGGACAGGGACGGTGAAGACCCAGTACTTC. Encoded protein: CATGTGTVKTQYF.

The chain uses TRBV7-3 and TRBJ1-1, with D perhaps TRBD1 (6 bases). Between the trimmed V and J ends, which lost 2 bases and 1 base, there was a span of 17 bases. This CDR3 spans 17 amino acids. CDR1 is SGHTA and CDR2 is FQGTGA in the germline V gene. The CDR3 protein is CASSLWGGPPPNTEAFF. CDR3 DNA: TGTGCCAGCAGCTTATGGGGGGGCCCTCCCCCGAACACTGAAGCTTTCTTT. The variable domain in full, with the rest retrieved from reference TRBV7-3 and TRBJ1-1, is GAGVSQTPSNKVTEKGKYVELRCDPISGHTALYWYRQSLGQGPEFLIYFQGTGAADDSGLPNDRFFAVRPEGSVSTLKIQRTERGDSAVYLCASSLWGGPPPNTEAFFGQGTRLTVV.

This chain joins TRBV18 and TRBJ2-1; the D gene is possibly TRBD1 (6 bases). Between the trimmed V and J ends, which lost 5 bases and 1 base, there was a span of 9 bases. Germline lookup yields CDR1 KGHSH and CDR2 LQKENI. CDR3 length equals 14 residues. The CDR3 nucleotides read TGTGCCAGCTCATGGGGGCAGTCCTACAATGAGCAGTTCTTC. Protein sequence: CASSWGQSYNEQFF.

The rearrangement uses TRBV19 and TRBJ2-3; D is perhaps TRBD2 (6 bases). Germline CDR1 LNHDA, CDR2 SQIVND (reference sequence). V lost 3 bases, J lost 8 bases, and 21 bases lay in between. CDR3 length: 16 amino acids. CDR3 sequence: CASSMKYKGLAVTQYF. In DNA, the CDR3 is TGTGCCAGTAGTATGAAGTATAAGGGACTTGCAGTTACGCAGTATTTT.

This rearrangement joins TRBV9 to TRBJ2-3; 12 bases are a match to TRBD2. This CDR3 spans 16 amino acids. Germline CDR1 SGDLS, CDR2 YYNGEE. The V segment lost 4 bases and the J segment 5 bases; nucleotides outside the gene matches: 8. Here the CDR3 DNA reads TGTGCCAGCAGCCTACTAGCGGGGGGCCAGGGAGATACGCAGTATTTT. Translation gives CASSLLAGGQGDTQYF.

The rearrangement links TRBV6-5 to TRBJ1-2; possible D gene TRBD1, 5 bases. Germline V gene data show CDR1 as MNHEY and CDR2 as SVGAGI. This CDR3 has 12 amino acids. Between the trimmed V and J ends, which lost 5 bases and 4 bases, there was a span of 8 bases. The CDR3 DNA reads as TGTGCCAGCAGTCGGCAGGGCTATGGCTACACCTTC. It translates to CASSRQGYGYTF.

The chain couples TRBV5-4 to TRBJ2-3, with TRBD1 matching over 7 bases. CDR3 length: 13 residues. The V and J ends lost 1 base and 6 bases, in that order; junction bases with no gene match: 2. CDR1 is SGHNT, CDR2 YYREEE, per germline (reference sequence). The CDR3 DNA reads TGTGCCAGCAGCTTGACAGGGGTCGATACGCAGTATTTT. Amino acids: CASSLTGVDTQYF. Using reference TRBV5-4 and TRBJ2-3 for the parts outside the CDR3, the full variable domain is ETGVTQSPTHLIKTRGQQVTLRCSSQSGHNTVSWYQQALGQGPQFIFQYYREEENGRGNFPPRFSGLQFPNYSSELNVNALELDDSALYLCASSLTGVDTQYFGPGTRLTVL.

The chain joins TRBV7-6 to TRBJ1-3; 9 nucleotides align to TRBD1. Germline CDR1 SGHVS, CDR2 FNYEAQ. With 3 bases clipped from V and 1 base from J, the junction kept 7 bases outside the gene matches. CDR3 length: 17 residues. The DNA of the CDR3 is TGTGCCAGCAGCTTGAGAGCGGGACAGGGATCTGGAAACACCATATATTTT. This sequence encodes CASSLRAGQGSGNTIYF.

The genes are TRBV18 and TRBJ2-7; D is perhaps TRBD1 (7 bases). Trimming stripped 2 bases from V and 5 bases from J, with 13 bases between. The length of the CDR3 is 14 residues. Germline values: CDR1 KGHSH, CDR2 LQKENI. This CDR3 reads CASSPAQGGDEQYF. Here the CDR3 DNA reads TGTGCCAGCTCACCAGCCCAGGGGGGCGACGAGCAGTACTTC.

The chain carries TRBV10-1 and TRBJ2-7, with TRBD2 identical over 7 bases. Trimming took 4 bases from V and 6 from J; bases not matched to a gene: 3. Germline assignment: CDR1 WNHNN and CDR2 SYGVQD (reference sequence). The CDR3 extends over 12 amino acids. In DNA form, the CDR3 reads TGCGCCAGCAGTGCGGCTAGCGGCGAGCAGTACTTC. Amino acids: CASSAASGEQYF.

V usage is TRBV9 and J usage is TRBJ1-6; D gene uncertain. The CDR3 has 15 residues. The V gene lost 0 bases and the J gene lost 7 bases, with 11 bases spanning the gap. Per germline, CDR1 SGDLS and CDR2 YYNGEE. For the CDR3, the DNA is TGTGCCAGCAGCGTAGATCTTGAGGAAAATTCACCCCTCCACTTT. The encoded protein is CASSVDLEENSPLHF.

This clone was seen only a few times. The chain uses TRBV9 and TRBJ1-3, with a tentative D call TRBD1 (6 bases). V was cut by 4 bases and J by 0 bases, with 14 bases left in between. CDR1 and CDR2 (germline): SGDLS, YYNGEE. The CDR3 is 16 residues long. The CDR3 sequence: CASSPRQASSGNTIYF. The CDR3 DNA follows: TGTGCCAGCAGCCCGAGACAGGCCTCCTCTGGAAACACCATATATTTT.

This chain joins TRBV12-3 or TRBV12-4 and TRBJ1-1; D possibly corresponds to TRBD1 (6 bases). This CDR3 region has 13 residues. Deletions cut 7 bases from V and 0 bases from J, with 9 bases between. The CDR3 loop is CASNKGVNTEAFF. DNA for the CDR3: TGTGCCAGCAATAAGGGGGTGAACACTGAAGCTTTCTTT.